This T cell receptor (beta chain) was recorded in a study of cytomegalovirus exposure and HLA in healthy donors. Findings and limits, study-wide: The study listed around 150 cytomegalovirus-associated TCR beta chains.

This clone was detected once. Its antigen is as yet unknown. The CDR3 has 15 amino acids. Germline V CDR1 and CDR2: MNHNS, SASEGT. The V segment lost 2 bases and the J segment 5 bases; nucleotides outside the gene matches: 5. These donors counted as nominally healthy when sampled, but unrecorded immune exposures were likely. PCR employed 60 Vbeta and 13 Jbeta primers. Sequenced by immunoSEQ multiplex PCR; TCRdb stores in-frame clones only, minus some. The sample carries roughly 160,000 clones, approximately 75% recorded once. The sequencing input was PBMCs. This TCR was recovered from a man between 50 and 59 years old in good health and CMV-seropositive. The chain uses TRBV6-1 and TRBJ1-4, with 7 bases aligning to TRBD1. CDR3 in amino acids: CASSERQGLNEKLFF. The CDR3 region has the DNA TGTGCCAGCAGTGAACGACAGGGTCTGAATGAAAAACTGTTTTTT.